These 21 T cell receptor beta chains share one sample of origin, sequenced in a study of T cell responses to AZD1222 COVID-19 vaccine. Assay used: immunoSEQ multiplex PCR; TCRdb lists only in-frame clones, some missing. The table has over 100,000 clones, approximately 90% seen once. This specimen consisted of peripheral blood, obtained 28 days after the second AZD1222 dose. The receptor source for this set is an adult who received the AZD1222 COVID-19 vaccine.

This sequence joins TRBV7-3 and TRBJ2-6, with D perhaps given as TRBD1 or TRBD2 (5 bases each). There are 17 residues in the CDR3. The germline V gene has CDR1 SGHTA and CDR2 FQGTGA. V lost 5 bases and J lost 4, with 18 bases in between. In DNA form, the CDR3 reads TGTGCCAGCAGCGCCGGGACCCACTCCGGAGGGGCCAACGTCCTGACTTTC. This encodes CASSAGTHSGGANVLTF.

The V gene is TRBV5-1, the J gene TRBJ2-7; TRBD1 agrees at 8 bases. Germline-derived CDR1 and CDR2 are SGHRS and YFSETQ. Germline trimming cut 3 bases from V and 6 bases from J; bases unmatched to any gene: 8. The CDR3 extends over 14 amino acids. The CDR3 DNA reads TGCGCCAGCAGCTCGACAGGGGTAGGTCGCGAGCAGTACTTC. Its translation: CASSSTGVGREQYF.

The chain joins TRBV24-1 to TRBJ2-5; no firm D call. CDR3 length: 15 residues. V shed 3 bases and J shed 2 bases, with 12 bases lying between them. Per the germline V gene, CDR1 is KGHDR and CDR2 is SFDVKD. The CDR3 DNA reads as TGTGCCACCAGTGATACGGCAGCCCATCAAGAGACCCAGTACTTC. This sequence encodes CATSDTAAHQETQYF.

This rearrangement joins TRBV2 to TRBJ1-1; D is perhaps TRBD1 (5 bases). CDR3 size: 14 residues. Deletions cut 4 bases from V and 2 bases from J, with 11 bases between. Germline CDR1 and CDR2: SNHLY and FYNNEI. CDR3 sequence (DNA): TGTGCCAGCAGTGCCGACAGATATAACACTGAAGCTTTCTTT. This codes for CASSADRYNTEAFF. Variable domain in full (rest from reference TRBV2 and TRBJ1-1): EPEVTQTPSHQVTQMGQEVILRCVPISNHLYFYWYRQILGQKVEFLVSFYNNEISEKSEIFDDQFSVERPDGSNFTLKIRSTKLEDSAMYFCASSADRYNTEAFFGQGTRLTVV.

The chain is built from TRBV2 and TRBJ1-1; D is unresolved. Germline V gene data show CDR1 as SNHLY and CDR2 as FYNNEI. The CDR3 is made up of 14 amino acids. Trimming cost V 4 bases and J 6 bases, with 15 bases left between them. The CDR3: CASSVLRGTAEAFF. Here the CDR3 DNA reads TGTGCCAGCAGTGTCCTTCGGGGTACTGCTGAAGCTTTCTTT.

The chain recombines TRBV29-1 with TRBJ1-2; 9 bases map to TRBD1. CDR1 SQVTM and CDR2 ANQGSEA come from the germline V gene. CDR3 length: 14 amino acids. J gave up 9 bases and V 6 bases, and 14 bases lay outside the gene matches. The CDR3 sequence: CSVEWDRDQSSYTF. The CDR3 coding sequence is TGCAGCGTCGAGTGGGACAGGGACCAAAGTAGCTACACCTTC.

A few counts support this clone. The rearrangement joins TRBV7-9 to TRBJ2-7; a possible D gene is TRBD1 (5 bases). This CDR3 spans 13 amino acids. Trimming removed 0 bases from V and 6 bases from J, with 9 bases in between. CDR1 is SEHNR and CDR2 is FQNEAQ in the germline V gene (reference sequence). The CDR3 protein is CASSLAQGSEQYF. The CDR3, as DNA: TGTGCCAGCAGCTTAGCGCAGGGTTCCGAGCAGTACTTC.

J is TRBJ1-2 and V is TRBV30; D is perhaps TRBD1 (5 bases). This CDR3 has 12 amino acids. The V gene lost 5 bases and the J gene lost 8 bases, with 15 bases spanning the gap. Per germline, CDR1 GTSNPN and CDR2 SVGIG (reference sequence). The CDR3 region is CAWGKAGRGYTF. CDR3 nucleotide sequence: TGTGCCTGGGGCAAGGCAGGGAGGGGCTACACCTTC.

This chain connects TRBV4-1 to TRBJ2-7, with 11 positions matching TRBD2. Germline CDR1 is MGHRA and CDR2 is YSYEKL. CDR3 length: 16 amino acids. V lost 0 bases to trimming and J lost 5 bases; unmatched junction nucleotides: 6. This CDR3 reads CASSQDPASGRNEQYF. Here the CDR3 DNA reads TGCGCCAGCAGCCAAGATCCGGCTAGCGGGAGGAACGAGCAGTACTTC.

In nucleotides, the CDR3 is TGTGCCATCAGCCTGGCCCGGGACAGGGGGCTTGTTGGGGCCAACGTCCTGACTTTC. This encodes CAISLARDRGLVGANVLTF. The chain joins TRBV10-3 to TRBJ2-6; TRBD1 matches 12 bases. CDR3 size: 19 residues. Germline V gene data show CDR1 as ENHRY and CDR2 as SYGVKD. After removal of 6 bases from V and 3 bases from J, the junction contained 12 bases not matched to a gene.

This chain uses TRBV28 with TRBJ2-7, with D unresolved. Germline-derived CDR1 and CDR2 are MDHEN and SYDVKM. Trimming left V 6 bases short and J 1 base short, with 13 bases between. The CDR3 length is 14 residues. The CDR3 region has the DNA TGTGCCAGCAGCCTATTTCGGGCGTCCTACGAGCAGTACTTC. This gives the protein CASSLFRASYEQYF.

The rearrangement links TRBV24-1 to TRBJ2-1; 9 bases are a match to TRBD2. Germline lookup yields CDR1 KGHDR and CDR2 SFDVKD. The V gene end was trimmed by 7 bases and the J gene end by 7 bases; junction bases not matched to a gene: 10. The CDR3 is 15 residues long. The CDR3 sequence: CATSSSGSMGNEQFF. CDR3 sequence (DNA): TGTGCCACCAGCAGTAGCGGGAGTATGGGGAATGAGCAGTTCTTC.

This chain uses TRBV18 with TRBJ1-2; tentatively, D is TRBD1 (5 bases). The CDR3 contains 13 residues. Trimming removed 1 base from V and 4 bases from J, with 7 bases in between. CDR1 and CDR2 (germline): KGHSH, LQKENI. This chain's CDR3 is CASSPLDSYGYTF. The DNA for the CDR3 is TGTGCCAGCTCACCACTTGACAGCTATGGCTACACCTTC.

The chain joins TRBV3-1 (or the pseudogene TRBV3-2) to TRBJ2-7, with TRBD1 matching over 8 bases. CDR3 length: 15 residues. Germline V lookup: CDR1 LGHDT, CDR2 YNNKEL (reference sequence). With V trimmed by 4 bases and J by 8 bases, 13 bases remained unmatched. CDR3 bases: TGTGCCAGCAGCCTGAGCGCGGCAGGGGGCGTTAAGCAGTACTTC. Encoded protein: CASSLSAAGGVKQYF.

This clone was seen only a few times. This sequence joins TRBV28 and TRBJ1-5; a weak D match, TRBD1 (6 bases). CDR3 size: 15 residues. With 8 bases removed from V and 4 bases from J, the gap between germline ends came to 18 bases. Germline loops: CDR1 MDHEN, CDR2 SYDVKM. This chain's CDR3 is CASSFPGTLNQPQHF. The CDR3 nucleotides read TGTGCCAGCTCTTTCCCCGGGACACTTAATCAGCCCCAGCATTTT.

The rearrangement joins TRBV2 to TRBJ2-1; 7 nucleotides match TRBD1. J gave up 4 bases and V 4 bases, and 7 bases lay outside the gene matches. The CDR3 has 15 residues. Germline assignment: CDR1 SNHLY and CDR2 FYNNEI. The CDR3 nucleotides are TGTGCCAGCAGTGGACAGCCGGGACAGTACAATGAGCAGTTCTTC. It codes for CASSGQPGQYNEQFF.

The CDR3 sequence: CASSLIGGLSSGANVLTF. The DNA of the CDR3 is TGTGCCAGCAGCTTAATAGGGGGGTTGAGCTCTGGGGCCAACGTCCTGACTTTC. The chain couples TRBV7-3 to TRBJ2-6; D is perhaps TRBD1 or TRBD2 (6 bases each). Trimming stripped 1 base from V and 0 bases from J, with 13 bases between. The CDR3 is 18 residues long. Germline V gives CDR1 SGHTA, CDR2 FQGTGA.

The CDR3 protein is CASSGNRGQTEAFF. The CDR3 nucleotides are TGTGCCAGCAGCGGGAACAGGGGCCAGACTGAAGCTTTCTTT. The V call is TRBV5-4, the J call TRBJ1-1; 7 bases agree with TRBD1. The trim removed 4 bases at V and 5 bases at J, leaving 8 bases unmatched. The CDR3 extends over 14 amino acids. CDR1 is SGHNT, CDR2 YYREEE, per germline (reference sequence).

The chain uses TRBV20-1 and TRBJ1-4; 7 nucleotides agree with TRBD1. Germline CDR1 and CDR2: DFQATT and SNEGSKA (reference sequence). The CDR3 has 14 residues. After removal of 3 bases from V and 7 bases from J, the junction contained 8 bases not matched to a gene. Here the CDR3 reads CSASGRGDIEKLFF. The CDR3 DNA sequence: TGCAGTGCTAGTGGCAGGGGGGATATTGAAAAACTGTTTTTT.

This clone was counted between two and nine times. The gene calls are TRBV19 and TRBJ1-2; 9 nucleotides line up with TRBD1. From germline, CDR1 is LNHDA and CDR2 SQIVND (reference sequence). The CDR3 sequence is 14 residues long. Trimming cost V 6 bases and J 5 bases; bases outside gene matches: 7. CDR3 sequence reads: CASSSRQGGYGYTF. The CDR3 region has the DNA TGTGCCAGTAGCAGCAGACAGGGGGGTTATGGCTACACCTTC.

The rearrangement uses TRBV27 and TRBJ2-7, with 10 bases lining up with TRBD2. V was pared by 3 bases and J by 5 bases, with 10 bases of the junction left unmatched. This CDR3 is 16 amino acids long. Germline CDR1 and CDR2: MNHEY and SMNVEV (reference sequence). Here the CDR3 DNA reads TGTGCCAGCAGTTTCCCCCCCCTAGCGGGAGTCAACGAGCAGTACTTC. It yields the protein CASSFPPLAGVNEQYF.